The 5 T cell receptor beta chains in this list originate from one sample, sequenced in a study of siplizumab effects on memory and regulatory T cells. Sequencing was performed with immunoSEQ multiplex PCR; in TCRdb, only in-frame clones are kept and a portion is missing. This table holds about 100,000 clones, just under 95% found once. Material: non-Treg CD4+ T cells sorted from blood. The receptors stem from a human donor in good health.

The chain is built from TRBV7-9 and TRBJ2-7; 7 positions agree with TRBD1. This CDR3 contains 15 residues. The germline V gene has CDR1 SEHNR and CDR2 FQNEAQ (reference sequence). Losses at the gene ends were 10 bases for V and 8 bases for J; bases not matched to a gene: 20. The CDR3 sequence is CATLPHRGTEIKQYF. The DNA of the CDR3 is TGTGCCACCCTTCCTCACAGGGGAACCGAGATTAAGCAGTACTTC.

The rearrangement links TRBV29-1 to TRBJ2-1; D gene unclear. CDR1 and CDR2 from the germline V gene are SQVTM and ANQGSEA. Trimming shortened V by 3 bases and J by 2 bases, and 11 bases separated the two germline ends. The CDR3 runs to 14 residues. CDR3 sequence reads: CSVDSPLPYNEQFF. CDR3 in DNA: TGCAGCGTTGACTCCCCACTGCCCTACAATGAGCAGTTCTTC.

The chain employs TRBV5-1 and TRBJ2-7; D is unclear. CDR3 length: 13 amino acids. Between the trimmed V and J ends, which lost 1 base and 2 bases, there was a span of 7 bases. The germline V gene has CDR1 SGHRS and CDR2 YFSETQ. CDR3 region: CASSLQPTYEQYF. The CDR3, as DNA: TGCGCCAGCAGCTTGCAACCAACCTACGAGCAGTACTTC.

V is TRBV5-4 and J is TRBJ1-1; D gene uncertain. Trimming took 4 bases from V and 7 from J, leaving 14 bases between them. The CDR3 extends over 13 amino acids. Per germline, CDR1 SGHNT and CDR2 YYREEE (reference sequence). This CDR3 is CASSPDLVGEAFF. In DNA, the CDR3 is TGTGCCAGCAGCCCGGACCTGGTTGGTGAAGCTTTCTTT.

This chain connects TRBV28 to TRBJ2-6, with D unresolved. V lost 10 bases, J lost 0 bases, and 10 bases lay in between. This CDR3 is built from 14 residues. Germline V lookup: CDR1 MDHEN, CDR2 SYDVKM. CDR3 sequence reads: CATGLVSGANVLTF. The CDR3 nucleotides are TGTGCCACCGGGTTGGTCTCTGGGGCCAACGTCCTGACTTTC.